These T cell receptor beta chains were read from a single sample in a study of blood T cell repertoires in COVID-19. Only in-frame clones appear in the TCRdb table, and some are missing; sequencing was by immunoSEQ multiplex PCR. The data show fewer than 350,000 clones, 89% seen once. The sequenced sample was PBMCs or T cells enriched from blood (not recorded which). The receptors originated from a woman aged 40 to 50 who had recovered from COVID-19. Each CDR3 is given with its conserved first and last residue. The order of the fields is D gene, J gene, V gene, CDR3 protein. A D gene is named only where the DNA matches it firmly.

d_call: NA
j_call: TRBJ2-3
v_call: TRBV4-2
cdr3_aa: CASSQMEFSTDTQYF

d_call: NA
j_call: TRBJ1-2
v_call: TRBV7-9
cdr3_aa: CASSRGENYGYTF

d_call: NA
j_call: TRBJ1-2
v_call: TRBV7-2
cdr3_aa: CASSLTQGGGYTF

d_call: TRBD1
j_call: TRBJ2-7
v_call: TRBV3-1/TRBV3-2
cdr3_aa: CASSHAIPGTGGYEQYF

d_call: NA
j_call: TRBJ2-1
v_call: TRBV28
cdr3_aa: CASGREATNEQFF

d_call: TRBD1
j_call: TRBJ2-2
v_call: TRBV7-3
cdr3_aa: CASSPGTGGTGELFF

d_call: NA
j_call: TRBJ1-5
v_call: TRBV7-9
cdr3_aa: CASSLVAGAYSNQPQHF

d_call: TRBD1
j_call: TRBJ1-5
v_call: TRBV28
cdr3_aa: CASSLGQGYQPQHF

d_call: TRBD1
j_call: TRBJ1-2
v_call: TRBV28
cdr3_aa: CASSARRDRGDYGYTF

d_call: NA
j_call: TRBJ2-7
v_call: TRBV2
cdr3_aa: CASSESRYEQYF

d_call: NA
j_call: TRBJ2-3
v_call: TRBV10-2
cdr3_aa: CASSEQRGSTDTQYF

d_call: NA
j_call: TRBJ2-3
v_call: TRBV21-1
cdr3_aa: CASSSRDNPTDTQYF

d_call: TRBD2
j_call: TRBJ2-1
v_call: TRBV2
cdr3_aa: CASRLWRTSGISGNEQFF

d_call: NA
j_call: TRBJ1-3
v_call: TRBV11-1
cdr3_aa: CASLGHPGPGNTIYF

d_call: TRBD1
j_call: TRBJ2-7
v_call: TRBV28
cdr3_aa: CASSPGGQGYEQYF

d_call: NA
j_call: TRBJ2-1
v_call: TRBV5-1
cdr3_aa: CASSLGHLQEQFF

d_call: TRBD2
j_call: TRBJ2-1
v_call: TRBV10-1
cdr3_aa: CASRSGGPYNEQFF

d_call: TRBD2
j_call: TRBJ2-7
v_call: TRBV5-4
cdr3_aa: CASSFEREKSSEQYF

d_call: TRBD1
j_call: TRBJ2-1
v_call: TRBV7-3
cdr3_aa: CASPKFRTGVDNEQFF

d_call: NA
j_call: TRBJ1-4
v_call: TRBV7-9
cdr3_aa: CASTPGGAPANEKLFF

d_call: NA
j_call: TRBJ2-7
v_call: TRBV4-2
cdr3_aa: CASSQASSEQYF

d_call: TRBD1
j_call: TRBJ1-4
v_call: TRBV2
cdr3_aa: CASSEGDRGWEKLFF

d_call: TRBD1
j_call: TRBJ1-1
v_call: TRBV7-8
cdr3_aa: CASSLAMTGGNTEAFF

d_call: TRBD1
j_call: TRBJ2-7
v_call: TRBV6-5
cdr3_aa: CASSGAETGVYEQYF

d_call: TRBD1
j_call: TRBJ1-5
v_call: TRBV7-9
cdr3_aa: CASSSWDRGYNQPQHF

d_call: NA
j_call: TRBJ2-2
v_call: TRBV29-1
cdr3_aa: CSADRGTGELFF

d_call: TRBD2
j_call: TRBJ2-1
v_call: TRBV5-1
cdr3_aa: CASSSGTGGYNEQFF

d_call: NA
j_call: TRBJ2-7
v_call: TRBV4-3
cdr3_aa: CASSQGLVNYEQYF

d_call: NA
j_call: TRBJ2-7
v_call: TRBV2
cdr3_aa: CASSNYEQYF

d_call: NA
j_call: TRBJ2-5
v_call: TRBV12-3/TRBV12-4
cdr3_aa: CASSFREETQYF

d_call: NA
j_call: TRBJ2-3
v_call: TRBV5-1
cdr3_aa: CASSLENREGTDTQYF

d_call: NA
j_call: TRBJ2-1
v_call: TRBV7-2
cdr3_aa: CASSARGLNEQFF

d_call: NA
j_call: TRBJ2-7
v_call: TRBV12-3/TRBV12-4
cdr3_aa: CASSPGFVEQYF

d_call: NA
j_call: TRBJ1-4
v_call: TRBV10-3
cdr3_aa: CAITPGPDSQLFF

d_call: NA
j_call: TRBJ1-5
v_call: TRBV11-1
cdr3_aa: CASSLGAGDENQPQHF

d_call: NA
j_call: TRBJ1-2
v_call: TRBV28
cdr3_aa: CASSLPRFSSYGYTF

d_call: NA
j_call: TRBJ2-7
v_call: TRBV7-9
cdr3_aa: CASSLEGDFYEQYF

d_call: TRBD2
j_call: TRBJ2-3
v_call: TRBV28
cdr3_aa: CASSPTPAGGTDTQYF

d_call: TRBD2
j_call: TRBJ2-7
v_call: TRBV7-2
cdr3_aa: CASRRTSGSYEQYF